This entry lists 24 T cell receptor beta chains sequenced from one sample in a study of blood T cell repertoires in COVID-19. Produced via immunoSEQ multiplex PCR; TCRdb's table is partial and in-frame only. The sample lists about 330,000 clones, about nine tenths occurring once. Sequenced sample: PBMCs or T cells enriched from blood (not recorded which). The receptors shown here come from a woman aged 18-29 years who had recovered from COVID-19.

The rearrangement joins TRBV9 to TRBJ1-1; D gene unclear. V was pared by 4 bases and J by 4 bases, with 14 bases between. CDR3 length equals 14 residues. Per germline, CDR1 SGDLS and CDR2 YYNGEE. The CDR3 DNA reads TGTGCCAGCAGCTCGAGCCCCGGCGGCACTGAAGCTTTCTTT. The encoded protein is CASSSSPGGTEAFF. The full variable domain, completed using reference TRBV9 and TRBJ1-1, is DSGVTQTPKHLITATGQRVTLRCSPRSGDLSVYWYQQSLDQGLQFLIQYYNGEERAKGNILERFSAQQFPDLHSELNLSSLELGDSALYFCASSSSPGGTEAFFGQGTRLTVV.

This chain joins TRBV30 and TRBJ1-2; 8 nucleotides agree with TRBD1. Germline-derived CDR1 and CDR2 are GTSNPN and SVGIG (reference sequence). After removal of 1 base from V and 14 bases from J, the junction contained 9 bases not matched to a gene. The CDR3 is 12 residues long. CDR3 DNA: TGTGCCTGGAGTGAACTCGACAGGGGAAGGACCTTC. Protein product: CAWSELDRGRTF. Full variable domain (outside the CDR3, taken from reference TRBV30 and TRBJ1-2): SQTIHQWPATLVQPVGSPLSLECTVEGTSNPNLYWYRQAAGRGLQLLFYSVGIGQISSEVPQNLSASRPQDRQFILSSKKLLLSDSGFYLCAWSELDRGRTFGSGTRLTVV.

The chain joins TRBV10-3 to TRBJ1-2; 8 nucleotides line up with TRBD1. The germline gives CDR1 ENHRY, CDR2 SYGVKD. Trimming took 10 bases from V and 4 from J; bases not matched to a gene: 11. The CDR3 is 14 residues long. The CDR3 nucleotides are TGTGCCACCAAGAACGTAACAGGGGGCTATGGCTACACCTTC. The encoded protein is CATKNVTGGYGYTF.

The rearrangement joins TRBV27 to TRBJ2-1; 11 nucleotides match TRBD2. Germline CDR1 MNHEY, CDR2 SMNVEV (reference sequence). The junction had 6 bases not matched to a gene; V was cut back by 6 bases and J by 8 bases. The CDR3 loop spans 14 amino acids. CDR3 in DNA: TGTGCCAGCAGAGTAGCGGGGGGGTCTTATGAGCAGTTCTTC. It is translated as CASRVAGGSYEQFF.

The chain employs TRBV29-1 and TRBJ2-1; TRBD1 matches 8 bases. The CDR3 is 12 residues long. Germline trimming cut 3 bases from V and 10 bases from J; bases unmatched to any gene: 5. The germline V gene encodes CDR1 SQVTM and CDR2 ANQGSEA. Written as DNA, the CDR3 is TGCAGCGTTGATTGGGGACAGGTCGAGCAGTTCTTC. Residues: CSVDWGQVEQFF.

The CDR3 region is CAISERETGGYTF. The CDR3 DNA reads TGTGCCATCAGTGAGAGGGAAACGGGGGGCTACACCTTC. V and J are TRBV10-3 and TRBJ1-2; D unresolved. CDR1 is ENHRY, CDR2 SYGVKD, per germline. The CDR3 extends over 13 amino acids. The V end was cut by 2 bases, the J end by 8 bases, with 12 bases between.

The chain uses TRBV27 and TRBJ2-7; TRBD2 might be the D (5 bases). Trimming removed 9 bases at V and 6 bases at J, with 18 bases between. This CDR3 has 13 amino acids. CDR1 is MNHEY and CDR2 is SMNVEV in the germline V gene (reference sequence). The CDR3 reads CASGSPGLGEQYF. The CDR3 DNA sequence: TGTGCCAGTGGGAGCCCCGGACTGGGCGAGCAGTACTTC.

The chain is built from TRBV28 and TRBJ1-1, with 9 nucleotides matching TRBD1. This CDR3 comprises 14 residues. Germline-derived CDR1 and CDR2 are MDHEN and SYDVKM. V lost 7 bases, J lost 5 bases, and 8 bases stayed unmatched. The chain's CDR3 is CASIPNRGRTEAFF. CDR3 in DNA: TGTGCCAGCATACCTAACAGGGGGCGGACTGAAGCTTTCTTT.

V and J are TRBV2 and TRBJ1-3; D is unresolved. Trimming removed 6 bases from V and 4 bases from J, with 19 bases in between. Germline CDR1 SNHLY, CDR2 FYNNEI. The CDR3 is 16 amino acids. The CDR3 here is CASSARRLQEGNTIYF. The CDR3 DNA follows: TGTGCCAGCAGCGCTCGCCGCCTCCAGGAAGGAAACACCATATATTTT.

The chain links TRBV19 to TRBJ1-3; D unresolved. CDR3 length equals 14 residues. V was shortened by 10 bases and J by 0 bases, with 13 bases between the two germline ends. Germline V gene sequence: CDR1 LNHDA, CDR2 SQIVND (reference sequence). The CDR3 nucleotides read TGTGCCACACACGCGGGAAGCTCTGGAAACACCATATATTTT. It yields the protein CATHAGSSGNTIYF.

This chain links TRBV6-1 with TRBJ2-6; 8 bases fit TRBD1. This CDR3 comprises 16 residues. From germline, CDR1 is MNHNS and CDR2 SASEGT. J was trimmed by 0 bases and V by 2 bases; bases with no gene match: 0. In DNA form, the CDR3 reads TGTGCCAGCAGTGAAACAGGGGGCTCTGGGGCCAACGTCCTGACTTTC. This sequence encodes CASSETGGSGANVLTF.

The chain employs TRBV5-6 and TRBJ2-7; TRBD1 matches at 7 bases. V shed 4 bases and J 7 bases; nucleotides not matched to a gene: 14. There are 15 residues in the CDR3. The V gene's germline CDR1 is SGHDT and CDR2 YYEEEE. The CDR3 sequence is CASSLYRGSTWEQYF. As DNA, the CDR3 is TGTGCCAGCAGCCTTTACAGGGGCTCGACTTGGGAGCAGTACTTC.

The rearrangement uses TRBV4-2 and TRBJ2-1; 9 bases are a match to TRBD2. CDR3 size: 15 residues. Germline loops: CDR1 LGHNA, CDR2 YNFKEQ. With 1 base clipped from V and 8 bases from J, the junction kept 6 bases outside the gene matches. CDR3 bases: TGTGCCAGCAGCCAAGGGGGCGGGGGGGCCCATGAGCAGTTCTTC. Its protein is CASSQGGGGAHEQFF.

This chain uses TRBV4-1 with TRBJ1-2; a possible D gene is TRBD1 (6 bases). CDR3 length equals 14 residues. V dropped 1 base and J dropped 7 bases, with 13 bases sitting between them. CDR1 is MGHRA, CDR2 YSYEKL, per germline. The CDR3 is CASSQATGISGYTF. Written as DNA, the CDR3 is TGCGCCAGCAGCCAAGCAACAGGGATCTCTGGCTACACCTTC.

The table lists this clone with a few counts. The sample holds other DNA sequences that translate to the same CDR3. The rearrangement uses TRBV7-3 and TRBJ1-6; D is perhaps TRBD1 (5 bases). Deletions cut 0 bases from V and 8 bases from J, with 8 bases between. The CDR3 sequence is 14 residues long. Germline lookup yields CDR1 SGHTA and CDR2 FQGTGA. This CDR3 reads CASSLTGGDSPLHF. For the CDR3, the DNA is TGTGCCAGCAGCTTAACAGGAGGGGATTCACCCCTCCACTTT.

This chain joins TRBV12-3 or TRBV12-4 and TRBJ1-5; possibly TRBD1 for D (5 bases). V was pared by 4 bases and J by 8 bases, with 12 bases between. The CDR3 loop spans 13 amino acids. In DNA form, the CDR3 reads TGTGCCAGCAGTTCTTTCAGGGAGGAGCCCCAGCATTTT. As protein: CASSSFREEPQHF.

The J gene is TRBJ1-1, the V gene TRBV2, with 8 bases aligning to TRBD1. V trimming: 10 bases; J trimming: 4 bases; junction bases outside the gene matches: 5. This CDR3 comprises 12 residues. Germline V lookup: CDR1 SNHLY, CDR2 FYNNEI. The CDR3 DNA follows: TGTGCCATGGGACAGGAGGTCACTGAAGCTTTCTTT. Encoded protein: CAMGQEVTEAFF.

This clone was picked up many times. The chain couples TRBV7-3 to TRBJ1-6; 7 bases are a match to TRBD1. Germline CDR1 and CDR2: SGHTA and FQGTGA. J gave up 5 bases and V 2 bases, and 3 bases lay outside the gene matches. There are 15 residues in the CDR3. CDR3 region: CASSLEGQNNSPLHF. Written as DNA, the CDR3 is TGTGCCAGCAGCTTAGAGGGACAGAATAATTCACCCCTCCACTTT.

The chain carries TRBV19 and TRBJ2-3, with 11 bases that match TRBD2. The CDR3 spans 15 residues. The germline CDR1 and CDR2 sequences are LNHDA and SQIVND (reference sequence). Germline trimming cut 8 bases from V and 5 bases from J; bases unmatched to any gene: 9. CDR3 DNA sequence: TGTGCCAGTGGATCCTTAGCGGGAGGGGGAGATACGCAGTATTTT. Translation gives CASGSLAGGGDTQYF.

The CDR3 loop reads CASSQEGNGRKEQYF. As DNA, the CDR3 is TGTGCCAGCAGTCAAGAAGGAAACGGGAGGAAGGAGCAGTACTTC. This chain connects TRBV27 to TRBJ2-7, with 7 bases aligning to TRBD2. Germline V lookup: CDR1 MNHEY, CDR2 SMNVEV (reference sequence). The CDR3 has 15 amino acids. The J segment lost 7 bases and the V segment lost 5 bases, leaving 14 bases of the junction unmatched.

The V and J genes are TRBV5-1 and TRBJ2-2, with a tentative D call TRBD2 (5 bases). V lost 6 bases and J 4 bases, leaving 13 bases between the germline ends. The CDR3 contains 14 residues. The germline CDR1 and CDR2 sequences are SGHRS and YFSETQ. This chain's CDR3 is CASNPMGSTGELFF. The CDR3 nucleotides read TGCGCCAGCAACCCGATGGGGAGCACCGGGGAGCTGTTTTTT.

The chain recombines TRBV27 with TRBJ1-1; tentatively, D is TRBD1 (6 bases). This CDR3 contains 13 residues. The V gene lost 3 bases and the J gene lost 7 bases, with 12 bases spanning the gap. CDR1 and CDR2 (germline): MNHEY, SMNVEV (reference sequence). DNA for the CDR3: TGTGCCAGCAGTTTCCGGGGGGCTGGTGAAGCTTTCTTT. As protein: CASSFRGAGEAFF.

The gene calls are TRBV19 and TRBJ1-5; a possible D gene is TRBD1 (6 bases). The CDR3 spans 12 residues. V lost 8 bases and J 9 bases, leaving 14 bases between the germline ends. Germline V lookup: CDR1 LNHDA, CDR2 SQIVND (reference sequence). CDR3: CASGWDKGPQHF. For the CDR3, the DNA is TGTGCCAGTGGGTGGGACAAGGGGCCCCAGCATTTT.

CDR3 in amino acids: CASSLVQGGDTQYF. The DNA for the CDR3 is TGTGCCAGCAGCTTGGTACAGGGGGGCGATACGCAGTATTTT. The chain joins TRBV5-4 to TRBJ2-3; 8 nucleotides align to TRBD1. This CDR3 spans 14 amino acids. The V segment lost 0 bases and the J segment 6 bases; nucleotides outside the gene matches: 3. Germline CDR1 and CDR2: SGHNT and YYREEE (reference sequence).